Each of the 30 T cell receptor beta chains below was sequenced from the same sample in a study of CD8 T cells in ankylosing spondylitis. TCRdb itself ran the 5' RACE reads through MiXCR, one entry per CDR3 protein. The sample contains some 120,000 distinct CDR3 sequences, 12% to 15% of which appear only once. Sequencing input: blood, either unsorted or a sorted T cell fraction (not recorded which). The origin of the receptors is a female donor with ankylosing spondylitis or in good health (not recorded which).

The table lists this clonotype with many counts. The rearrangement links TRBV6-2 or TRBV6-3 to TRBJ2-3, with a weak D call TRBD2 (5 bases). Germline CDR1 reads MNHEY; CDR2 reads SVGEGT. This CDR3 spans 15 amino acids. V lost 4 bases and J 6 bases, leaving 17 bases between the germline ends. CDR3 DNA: TGTGCCAGCAGTTCGTATGGCGACCGAGGGGATACGCAGTATTTT. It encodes CASSSYGDRGDTQYF.

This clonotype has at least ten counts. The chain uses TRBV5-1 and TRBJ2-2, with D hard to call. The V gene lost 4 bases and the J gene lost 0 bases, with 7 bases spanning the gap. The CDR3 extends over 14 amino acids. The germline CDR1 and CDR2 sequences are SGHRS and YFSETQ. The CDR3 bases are TGCGCCAGCAGCCCTGGGACGAACACCGGGGAGCTGTTTTTT. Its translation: CASSPGTNTGELFF.

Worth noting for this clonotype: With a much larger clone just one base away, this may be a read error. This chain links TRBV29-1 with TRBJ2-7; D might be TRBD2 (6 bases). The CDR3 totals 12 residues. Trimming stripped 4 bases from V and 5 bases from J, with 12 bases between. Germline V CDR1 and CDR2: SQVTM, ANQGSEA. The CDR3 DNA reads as TGCAGCGTTGCGGGGGAGTCCCACGAGCAGTACTTC. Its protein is CSVAGESHEQYF.

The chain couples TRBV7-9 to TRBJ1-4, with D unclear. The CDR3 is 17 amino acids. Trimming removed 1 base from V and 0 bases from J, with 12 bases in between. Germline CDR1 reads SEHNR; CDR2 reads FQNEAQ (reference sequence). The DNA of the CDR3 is TGTGCCAGCAGCTTAGACGGATTGGATGCAACTAATGAAAAACTGTTTTTT. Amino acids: CASSLDGLDATNEKLFF.

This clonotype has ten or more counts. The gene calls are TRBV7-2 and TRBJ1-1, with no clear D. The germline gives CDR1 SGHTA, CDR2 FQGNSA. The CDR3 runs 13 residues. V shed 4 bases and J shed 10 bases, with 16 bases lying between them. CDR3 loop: CASSSRRSWGAFF. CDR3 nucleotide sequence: TGTGCCAGCAGCTCCAGAAGGTCATGGGGAGCTTTCTTT. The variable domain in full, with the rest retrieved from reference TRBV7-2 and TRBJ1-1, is GAGVSQSPSNKVTEKGKDVELRCDPISGHTALYWYRQSLGQGLEFLIYFQGNSAPDKSGLPSDRFSAERTGGSVSTLTIQRTQQEDSAVYLCASSSRRSWGAFFGQGTRLTVV.

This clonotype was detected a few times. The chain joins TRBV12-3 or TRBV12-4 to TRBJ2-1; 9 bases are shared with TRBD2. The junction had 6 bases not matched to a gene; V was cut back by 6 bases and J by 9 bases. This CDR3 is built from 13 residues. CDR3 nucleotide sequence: TGTGCCAGCAGCCTGGGACTAGCTCCTGAGCAGTTCTTC. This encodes CASSLGLAPEQFF.

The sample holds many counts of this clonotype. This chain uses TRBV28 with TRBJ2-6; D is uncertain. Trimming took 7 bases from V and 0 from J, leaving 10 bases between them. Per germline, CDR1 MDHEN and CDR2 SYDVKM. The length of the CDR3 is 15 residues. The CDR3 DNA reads TGTGCCAGCACCTTCCTGGGCTCTGGGGCCAACGTCCTGACTTTC. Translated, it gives CASTFLGSGANVLTF.

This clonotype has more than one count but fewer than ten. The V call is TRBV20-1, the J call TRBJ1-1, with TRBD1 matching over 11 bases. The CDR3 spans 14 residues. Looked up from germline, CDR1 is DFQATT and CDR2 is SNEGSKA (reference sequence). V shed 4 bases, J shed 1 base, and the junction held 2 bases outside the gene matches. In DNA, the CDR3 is TGCAGTGCTACGGGGACAGGGGGGAACACTGAAGCTTTCTTT. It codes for CSATGTGGNTEAFF.

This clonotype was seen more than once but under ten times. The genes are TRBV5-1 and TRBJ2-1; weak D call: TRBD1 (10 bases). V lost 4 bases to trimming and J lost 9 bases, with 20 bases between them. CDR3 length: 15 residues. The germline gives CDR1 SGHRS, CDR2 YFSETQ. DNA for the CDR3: TGCGCCAGCAGCCTAGCGGGACAGGGGTCTGGTGAGCAGTTCTTC. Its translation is CASSLAGQGSGEQFF.

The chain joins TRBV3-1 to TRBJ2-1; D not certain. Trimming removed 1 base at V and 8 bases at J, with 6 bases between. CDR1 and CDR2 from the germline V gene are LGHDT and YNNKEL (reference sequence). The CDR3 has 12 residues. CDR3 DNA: TGTGCCAGCAGCCAAGGATGGGATGAGCAGTTCTTC. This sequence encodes CASSQGWDEQFF.

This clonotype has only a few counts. In DNA, the CDR3 is TGCAGCGTAAAAGCCGGGACAAGGGAGACCGGGGAGCTGTTTTTT. Its protein product is CSVKAGTRETGELFF. V usage is TRBV29-1 and J usage is TRBJ2-2, with D possibly matching TRBD1 (6 bases). CDR1 and CDR2 from the germline V gene are SQVTM and ANQGSEA. The CDR3 runs to 15 residues. The V end lost 6 bases, the J end lost 5 bases, and 19 bases lay between the germline ends.

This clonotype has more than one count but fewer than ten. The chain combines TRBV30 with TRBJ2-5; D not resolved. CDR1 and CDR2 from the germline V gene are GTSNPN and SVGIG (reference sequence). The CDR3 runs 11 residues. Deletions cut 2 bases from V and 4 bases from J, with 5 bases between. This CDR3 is CAWSSSETQYF. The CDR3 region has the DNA TGTGCCTGGAGTAGTTCAGAGACCCAGTACTTC.

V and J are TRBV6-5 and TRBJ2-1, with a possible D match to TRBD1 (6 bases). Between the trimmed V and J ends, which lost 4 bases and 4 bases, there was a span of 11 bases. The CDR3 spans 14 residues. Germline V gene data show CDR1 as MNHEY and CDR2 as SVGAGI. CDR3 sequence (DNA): TGTGCCAGCAGTTCCGGGACAAAATACAATGAGCAGTTCTTC. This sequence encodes CASSSGTKYNEQFF.

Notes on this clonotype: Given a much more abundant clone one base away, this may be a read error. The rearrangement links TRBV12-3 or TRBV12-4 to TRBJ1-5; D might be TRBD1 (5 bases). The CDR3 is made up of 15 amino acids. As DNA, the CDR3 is TGTGCCAGCAGTTTCCGGGACGGCTTCAATCAGCCCCATCATTTT. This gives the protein CASSFRDGFNQPHHF.

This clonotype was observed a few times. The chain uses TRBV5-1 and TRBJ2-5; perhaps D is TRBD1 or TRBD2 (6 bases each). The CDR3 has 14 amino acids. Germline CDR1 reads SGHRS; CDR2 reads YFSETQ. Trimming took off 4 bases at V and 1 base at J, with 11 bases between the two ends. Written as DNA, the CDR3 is TGCGCCAGCAGCGCGGGACACCTCCAAGAGACCCAGTACTTC. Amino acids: CASSAGHLQETQYF.

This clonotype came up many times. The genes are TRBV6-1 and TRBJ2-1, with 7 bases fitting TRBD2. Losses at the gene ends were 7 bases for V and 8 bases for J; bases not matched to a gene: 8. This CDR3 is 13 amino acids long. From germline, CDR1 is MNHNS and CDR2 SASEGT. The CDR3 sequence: CASTPGGIDEQFF. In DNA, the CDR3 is TGTGCCAGCACCCCCGGGGGGATCGATGAGCAGTTCTTC.

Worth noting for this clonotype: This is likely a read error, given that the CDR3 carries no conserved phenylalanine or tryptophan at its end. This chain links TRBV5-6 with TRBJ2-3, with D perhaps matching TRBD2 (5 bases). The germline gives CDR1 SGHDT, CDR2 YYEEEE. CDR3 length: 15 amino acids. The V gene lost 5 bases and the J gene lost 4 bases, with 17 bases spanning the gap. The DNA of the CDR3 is TGTGCCAGCAGGCCCGGGCCTAGCATCGCAGATACGCAGTATTTG. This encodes CASRPGPSIADTQYL.

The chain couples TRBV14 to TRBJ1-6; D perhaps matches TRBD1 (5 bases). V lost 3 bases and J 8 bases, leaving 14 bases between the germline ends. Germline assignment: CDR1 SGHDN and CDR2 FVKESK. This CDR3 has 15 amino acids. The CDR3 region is CASSQRDPKDSPLHF. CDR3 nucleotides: TGTGCCAGCAGCCAGCGGGACCCTAAGGATTCACCCCTCCACTTT.

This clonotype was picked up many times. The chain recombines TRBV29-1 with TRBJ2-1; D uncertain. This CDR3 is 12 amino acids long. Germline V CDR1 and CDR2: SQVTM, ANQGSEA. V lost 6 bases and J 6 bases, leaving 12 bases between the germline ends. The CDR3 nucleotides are TGCAGCGTAGGTACCCCAGCCAATGAGCAGTTCTTC. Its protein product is CSVGTPANEQFF.

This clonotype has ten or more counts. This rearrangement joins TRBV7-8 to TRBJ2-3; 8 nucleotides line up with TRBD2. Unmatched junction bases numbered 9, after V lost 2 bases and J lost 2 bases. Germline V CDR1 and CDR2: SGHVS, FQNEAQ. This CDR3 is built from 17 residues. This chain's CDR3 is CASSLFGGGISTDTQYF. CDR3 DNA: TGTGCCAGCAGCTTATTCGGGGGGGGGATCTCCACAGATACGCAGTATTTT.

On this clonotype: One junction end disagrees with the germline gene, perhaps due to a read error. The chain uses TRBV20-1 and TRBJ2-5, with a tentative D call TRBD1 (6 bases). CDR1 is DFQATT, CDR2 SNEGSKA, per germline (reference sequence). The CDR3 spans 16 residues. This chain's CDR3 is CSARNFDRPAKETQHF. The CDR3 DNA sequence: TGCAGTGCTAGGAATTTCGACAGGCCAGCTAAGGAGACCCAGCACTTC.

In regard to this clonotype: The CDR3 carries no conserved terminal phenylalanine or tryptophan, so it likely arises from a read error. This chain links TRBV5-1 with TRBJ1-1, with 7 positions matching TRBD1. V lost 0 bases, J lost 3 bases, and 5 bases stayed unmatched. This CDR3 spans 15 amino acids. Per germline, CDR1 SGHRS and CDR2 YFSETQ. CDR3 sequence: CASSLGGTADTEAFL. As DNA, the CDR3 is TGCGCCAGCAGCTTGGGTGGGACAGCCGACACTGAAGCTTTCCTT.

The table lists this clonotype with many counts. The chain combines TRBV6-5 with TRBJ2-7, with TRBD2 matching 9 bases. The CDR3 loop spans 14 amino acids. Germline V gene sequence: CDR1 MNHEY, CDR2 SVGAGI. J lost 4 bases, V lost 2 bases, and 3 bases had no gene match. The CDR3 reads CASSYVAGEYEQYF. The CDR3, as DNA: TGTGCCAGCAGTTACGTAGCGGGAGAATACGAGCAGTACTTC.

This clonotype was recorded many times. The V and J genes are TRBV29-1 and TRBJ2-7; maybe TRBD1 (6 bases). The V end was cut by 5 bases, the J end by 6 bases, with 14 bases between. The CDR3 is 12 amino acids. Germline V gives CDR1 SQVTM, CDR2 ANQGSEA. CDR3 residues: CSVTSTGFEQYF. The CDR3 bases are TGCAGCGTTACGAGTACAGGGTTCGAGCAGTACTTC.

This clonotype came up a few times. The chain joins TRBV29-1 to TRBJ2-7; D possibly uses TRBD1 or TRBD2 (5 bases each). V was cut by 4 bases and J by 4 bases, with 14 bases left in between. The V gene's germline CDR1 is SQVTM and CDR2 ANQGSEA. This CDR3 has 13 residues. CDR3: CSVAQGESYEQYF. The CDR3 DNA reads TGCAGCGTTGCTCAGGGAGAATCATACGAGCAGTACTTC.

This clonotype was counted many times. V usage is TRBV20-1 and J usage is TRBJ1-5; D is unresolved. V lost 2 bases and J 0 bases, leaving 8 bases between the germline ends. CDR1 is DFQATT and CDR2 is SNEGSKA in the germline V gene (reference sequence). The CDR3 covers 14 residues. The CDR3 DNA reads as TGCAGTGCTAGACTAAAGGGTAGCAATCAGCCCCAGCATTTT. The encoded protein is CSARLKGSNQPQHF.

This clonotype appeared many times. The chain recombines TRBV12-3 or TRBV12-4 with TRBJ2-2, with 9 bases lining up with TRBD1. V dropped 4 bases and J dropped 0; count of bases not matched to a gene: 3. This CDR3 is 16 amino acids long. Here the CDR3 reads CASSSGDRANTGELFF. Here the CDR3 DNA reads TGTGCCAGCAGTTCCGGGGACAGGGCGAACACCGGGGAGCTGTTTTTT.

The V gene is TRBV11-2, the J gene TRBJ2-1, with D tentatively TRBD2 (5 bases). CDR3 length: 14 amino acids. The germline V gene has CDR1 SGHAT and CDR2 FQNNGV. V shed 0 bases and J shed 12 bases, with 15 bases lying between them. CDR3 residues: CASSLDPSLSLQFF. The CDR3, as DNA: TGTGCCAGCAGCTTAGATCCTAGCCTGAGTCTGCAGTTCTTC.

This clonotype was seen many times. The CDR3 region has the DNA TGCGCCAGCGCCCAGGGTCTTTCTGGAAACACCATATATTTT. Translation gives CASAQGLSGNTIYF. This rearrangement joins TRBV5-1 to TRBJ1-3, with D possibly being TRBD1 (5 bases). The V end lost 7 bases, the J end lost 1 base, and 12 bases lay between the germline ends. This CDR3 has 14 amino acids. CDR1 and CDR2 from the germline V gene are SGHRS and YFSETQ.

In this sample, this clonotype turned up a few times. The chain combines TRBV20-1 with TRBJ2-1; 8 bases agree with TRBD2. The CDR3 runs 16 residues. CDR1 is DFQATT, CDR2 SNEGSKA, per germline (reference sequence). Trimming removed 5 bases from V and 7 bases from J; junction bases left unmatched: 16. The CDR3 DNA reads TGCAGTGCTCCCCGGCTTGGGGGACTAGGTCCGAATGAGCAGTTCTTC. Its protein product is CSAPRLGGLGPNEQFF.